This T cell receptor (beta chain) was obtained from a study of shared clonotypes between healthy human individuals (dated by TCRdb to about 2020). The study in broad terms: The cohort included three men and two women between 18 and 49 years of age. Per donor, three plates each were used for CD4 naive and CD4 memory, two for CD8 naive, and one for CD8 memory. To estimate repertoire size and how much clonotypes are shared between individuals, the study performed deep sequencing of blood TCR repertoires from a few healthy adults. To increase sequencing depth and limit assay-specific biases, TCR repertoire library preparation and sequencing were carried out by different laboratories using diverse techniques. Each donor's leukapheresis produced roughly between roughly 0.85 and 10 billion PBMCs. Beyond this particular receptor, the publication reports: Compared with non-shared clonotypes, the clonotypes found in all four sorted-subset donors had higher generation probabilities. The small number of donors limited the genetic and exposure-history diversity represented. Only blood was sampled, and tissue TCR repertoires likely differ from those in blood. Across four donors, approximately 5% of naive CD4, approximately 3.5% of naive CD8, approximately 2.5% of memory CD4, and 0.3% to 0.45% of memory CD8 clonotypes were shared. Even with the large sequencing depth, rarefaction of the sorted-subset datasets indicated that sequencing was incomplete. Naive subsets generally had larger estimated clonotype richness than memory subsets did. Pairwise subsampling led to the expectation that sequencing depth would affect the degree of clonotype sharing among donors.

Using the deep immunoSEQ assay, multiplex PCR amplified TCR CDR3 regions from genomic DNA. Extracted genomic DNA from each cell subset was spread evenly across all wells of several immunoSEQ 96-well plates, with each plate serving as a replicate. For sorted subsets, each replicate PCR was loaded with around 220 ng genomic DNA, equivalent to 30,000 to 35,000 T cell genomes. Purified libraries were quantified with a Qubit 3.0 fluorometer, sized on a Bioanalyzer 2100, and re-quantified with the KAPA Library Quantification kit. Every immunoSEQ 96-well plate was sequenced on a dedicated single-read 150-cycle Illumina NextSeq 550 flow cell. Concerning the study's data processing: Because the immunoSEQ output included only junctional sequences and no quality scores, the filtering could not be the same as the filtering used for full-length reads. Sequences were annotated with PyIR, a Python wrapper for IgBLAST v1.9, using IMGT germline references to assign V/J genes and CDR3. Reads with weak V/J assignments (E-value above 1e-6), missing CDR3, stop codons, out-of-frame junctions, or ambiguous translated residues were removed. V3J clonotypes were defined as sequences sharing an identical inferred V gene, J gene, and CDR3 amino acid sequence. Percentage overlap between repertoires was calculated by dividing the number of shared unique clonotypes by the size of the smaller repertoire. RTK rarefaction, the Chao1 estimator, and Recon v2.1 estimates of unobserved clonotypes were used to assess repertoire richness. Generation probabilities for all TCRbeta clonotypes obtained by the gDNA method from four donors were computed using OLGA. TCRdb took this table from immuneACCESS and kept in-frame rearrangements with V and J called. Such tables lack part of the clones; where checked against another copy, unresolved V genes explain under half of the gap, and the rest is unexplained. From that table come the V and J calls and clone size; the DNA was used to work out D and trimming. The sample includes some 2.1 million clones, with around 93% observed a single time. Clones ranked in the top ten supply roughly 1.7% of the sample.

CDR1 and CDR2 are read off the germline V gene (reference sequence) as SEHNR and FQNEAQ. Cut back by 1 base and 6 bases, the V and J ends lie 5 bases apart. The CDR3 covers 12 residues, taking in both the cysteine and the phenylalanine. The sequence is cut down to CDR3 DNA, 36 bases in frame from base 1. As for this clone: The antigen this receptor binds is unknown. The input lacks base qualities; no much larger clone sits a single base away. Within the sample, other DNA sequences also encode this same CDR3.

CD8 naive samples were CD45RO-negative cells positively selected for CCR7, giving a CD45RA+CCR7+ population that excluded TemRA cells. The donors were healthy, HIV-negative adults who had no recently reported acute infections or vaccinations. Every donor was a Caucasian adult residing in Nashville, Tennessee, USA. After blood collection by leukapheresis, PBMCs were isolated using Ficoll-Histopaque density gradient centrifugation and then cryopreserved in the vapor phase of liquid nitrogen. Purity and quantity of every magnetically sorted T cell population were checked by analytical flow cytometry. Each sorted fraction had its genomic DNA isolated and then quantified by UV absorbance on a Nanodrop 2000c.

Sequenced: naive CD8+ T cells from PBMCs. The intended sense of this specimen's cell subset or site label: CD45RA+CCR7+. This clonotype was sampled from a man between 18 and 29 years old in good health. Some clones in this sample may be carry-over from other donors' samples. The rearrangement joined TRBV7-9 to TRBJ2-3; the D gene is unclear. The DNA sequence is TGTGCCAGCAGCTTAGGGGTGGATACGCAGTATTTT. Its product reads: CASSLGVDTQYF.